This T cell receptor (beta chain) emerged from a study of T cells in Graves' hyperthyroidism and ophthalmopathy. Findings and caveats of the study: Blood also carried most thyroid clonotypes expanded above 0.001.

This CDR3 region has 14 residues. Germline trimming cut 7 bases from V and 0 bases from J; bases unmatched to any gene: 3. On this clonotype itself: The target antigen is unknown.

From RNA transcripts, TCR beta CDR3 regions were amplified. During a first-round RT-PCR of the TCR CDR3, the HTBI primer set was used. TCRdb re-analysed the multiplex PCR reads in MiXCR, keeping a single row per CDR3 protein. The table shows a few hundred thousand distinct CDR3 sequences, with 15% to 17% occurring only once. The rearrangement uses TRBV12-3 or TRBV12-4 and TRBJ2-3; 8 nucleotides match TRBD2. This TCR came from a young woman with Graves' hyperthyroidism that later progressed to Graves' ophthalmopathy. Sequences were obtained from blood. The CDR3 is CASKTSASTDTQYF. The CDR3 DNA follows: TGTGCCAGCAAGACTAGCGCTAGCACAGATACGCAGTATTTT.